This entry lists 12 T cell receptor beta chains sequenced from one sample in a study of blood T cells in healthy people across ages. With a J-beta primer mix and a sample-barcoded 5' primer, a second PCR ran about 7 to 11 cycles. TCRdb reprocessed the 5' RACE reads with MiXCR, giving one entry per CDR3 protein. Of about 640,000 distinct CDR3 sequences listed, 40% to 45% are singletons. Sequencing used blood. These receptors originate from a man older than 75 in good health.

The chain employs TRBV20-1 and TRBJ2-5; tentatively, D is TRBD2 (5 bases). The germline V gene has CDR1 DFQATT and CDR2 SNEGSKA (reference sequence). The CDR3 is 15 residues long. V lost 0 bases, J lost 4 bases, and 15 bases lay in between. The DNA of the CDR3 is TGCAGTGCTAGAGATATGCGGCTAGCCGGAGAGACCCAGTACTTC. This codes for CSARDMRLAGETQYF.

The chain employs TRBV27 and TRBJ2-3; D may be TRBD2 (6 bases). The CDR3 length is 17 residues. V was cut by 9 bases and J by 5 bases, with 27 bases left in between. In germline, CDR1 is MNHEY, CDR2 SMNVEV (reference sequence). CDR3 region: CASRGLTGSITGDTQYF. DNA of the CDR3: TGTGCCAGTCGTGGACTAACGGGATCCATTACCGGAGATACGCAGTATTTT.

Comment on this clonotype: A much bigger clone sits one base away, suggesting this may be a read error. The chain recombines TRBV9 with TRBJ2-7; either TRBD1 or TRBD2 may fit D (5 bases each). The DNA end favors TRBJ2-5, so the J call may be wrong. Germline V gives CDR1 SGDLS, CDR2 YYNGEE. The CDR3 has 14 amino acids. CDR3 sequence reads: CASSGGIVGETQYF. Here the CDR3 DNA reads TGTGCCAGCAGCGGGGGGATTGTCGGGGAGACCCAGTACTTC.

The chain is built from TRBV20-1 and TRBJ1-2; D is uncertain. Trimming took off 7 bases at V and 6 bases at J, with 21 bases between the two ends. The CDR3 has 14 residues. Germline lookup yields CDR1 DFQATT and CDR2 SNEGSKA (reference sequence). The CDR3 sequence is CSVYRDKGQDGYTF. CDR3 DNA sequence: TGCAGTGTATACCGTGACAAGGGCCAGGATGGCTACACCTTC.

A word on this clonotype: A much more abundant neighbour one base away suggests this may be a read error. The chain recombines TRBV5-1 with TRBJ2-5; 8 nucleotides line up with TRBD1. The V gene's germline CDR1 is SGHRS and CDR2 YFSETQ. The CDR3 has 17 amino acids. The CDR3 reads CASSLGSLQGGQGTQYF. In DNA form, the CDR3 reads TGCGCCAGCAGCTTGGGCTCCCTACAGGGGGGACAAGGGACCCAGTACTTC. Based on the CDR3 plus reference TRBV5-1 and TRBJ2-5, the full variable domain is KAGVTQTPRYLIKTRGQQVTLSCSPISGHRSVSWYQQTPGQGLQFLFEYFSETQRNKGNFPGRFSGRQFSNSRSEMNVSTLELGDSALYLCASSLGSLQGGQGTQYFGPGTRLLVL.

This clonotype was counted a few times. This CDR3 reads CASRGGLAGFNEQYF. The CDR3, as DNA: TGTGCCAGCAGGGGGGGACTAGCGGGATTCAATGAGCAGTACTTC. The V gene is TRBV2, the J gene TRBJ2-7; TRBD2 aligns across 13 bases. J was trimmed by 7 bases and V by 6 bases; bases with no gene match: 9. CDR1 and CDR2 from the germline V gene are SNHLY and FYNNEI. The CDR3 runs 15 residues.

The CDR3 here is CASSLLRQQETQYF. DNA for the CDR3: TGTGCCAGCAGTTTATTACGACAGCAAGAGACCCAGTACTTC. The chain carries TRBV27 and TRBJ2-5; tentatively, D is TRBD1 (5 bases). Germline CDR1 and CDR2: MNHEY and SMNVEV (reference sequence). This CDR3 contains 14 residues. The V end lost 1 base, the J end lost 2 bases, and 8 bases lay between the germline ends.

The table lists this clonotype with a few counts. The chain employs TRBV9 and TRBJ1-2; 10 bases agree with TRBD1. The CDR3 spans 15 residues. Germline V CDR1 and CDR2: SGDLS, YYNGEE. J gave up 4 bases and V 4 bases, and 7 bases lay outside the gene matches. In DNA, the CDR3 is TGTGCCAGCAGCCTAGAGACAGGGGGCGGCTATGGCTACACCTTC. The encoded protein is CASSLETGGGYGYTF.

The CDR3 sequence is CASSQGARWQGAEQFF. The CDR3 DNA is TGTGCCAGCAGCCAAGGGGCCCGGTGGCAGGGGGCTGAGCAGTTCTTC. The chain employs TRBV4-2 and TRBJ2-1; 8 nucleotides align to TRBD1. This CDR3 contains 16 residues. Per the germline V gene, CDR1 is LGHNA and CDR2 is YNFKEQ. V was clipped by 1 base and J by 9 bases; unmatched bases: 11.

The gene calls are TRBV6-1 and TRBJ2-3; TRBD2 is a possible D gene (6 bases). V shed 6 bases and J shed 2 bases, with 27 bases lying between them. The CDR3 consists of 19 residues. CDR1 MNHNS and CDR2 SASEGT come from the germline V gene. CDR3 bases: TGTGCCAGCAGCCCGCAACTTAGACCGGGAGAGCCAGACACAGATACGCAGTATTTT. It encodes CASSPQLRPGEPDTDTQYF.

This chain joins TRBV15 and TRBJ2-5; the D call may be TRBD1 or TRBD2 (5 bases each). The CDR3 loop spans 17 amino acids. Trimming removed 2 bases at V and 2 bases at J, with 18 bases between. Germline lookup yields CDR1 LNHNV and CDR2 YYDKDF (reference sequence). The CDR3 is CATSRNTGTAKQETQYF. CDR3 DNA: TGTGCCACCAGCAGAAATACCGGGACCGCAAAGCAAGAGACCCAGTACTTC.

Many counts were recorded for this clonotype. This sequence joins TRBV27 and TRBJ2-7, with TRBD2 matching over 13 bases. This CDR3 comprises 14 residues. V shed 6 bases and J 5 bases; nucleotides not matched to a gene: 4. The germline V gene encodes CDR1 MNHEY and CDR2 SMNVEV (reference sequence). The CDR3 loop reads CASSSGTSGNEQYF. Written as DNA, the CDR3 is TGTGCCAGCAGCTCCGGGACTAGCGGGAACGAGCAGTACTTC.